These 17 T cell receptor beta chains were all obtained from the same sample, sequenced in a study of human T cells and chemical hapten exposure. MiXCR, run by TCRdb on the RACE reads, gives a single entry per CDR3 protein. Among about 52,000 distinct CDR3 sequences listed, 8.5% to 10% were seen once. Time point in this sample: pre-sensitization, week 0. Treatment denoted: therapeutic diphenylcyclopropenone sensitization with weekly scalp DPC. Total RNA was isolated from unfractionated whole blood. The material was whole blood, obtained in connection with sensitization to the hapten diphenylcyclopropenone (DPC). These receptors came from a woman aged 25-40 years with alopecia areata. Some clones in this sample may be carry-over from other donors' samples.

This clonotype was seen many times. The V and J genes are TRBV3-1 and TRBJ1-1; possibly TRBD1 for D (5 bases). Deletions cut 2 bases from V and 4 bases from J, with 14 bases between. The CDR3 runs 15 residues. Germline V gene data show CDR1 as LGHDT and CDR2 as YNNKEL (reference sequence). The CDR3, as DNA: TGTGCCAGCAGCCAATTGCCAGGGAGGGCCACTGAAGCTTTCTTT. Translated, it gives CASSQLPGRATEAFF.

This clonotype has more than one count but fewer than ten. This sequence joins TRBV4-3 and TRBJ2-6; D may match TRBD1 or TRBD2 (5 bases each). Trimming cost V 4 bases and J 0 bases, with 19 bases left between them. The germline CDR1 and CDR2 sequences are LGHNA and YSLEER. The CDR3 contains 19 residues. The CDR3 is CASSLLGDYPNSGANVLTF. CDR3 bases: TGCGCCAGCAGCCTTTTGGGGGATTACCCCAACTCTGGGGCCAACGTCCTGACTTTC.

The chain combines TRBV9 with TRBJ2-3; D gene uncertain. The CDR3 loop spans 14 amino acids. V was cut by 0 bases and J by 4 bases, with 9 bases left in between. Germline loops: CDR1 SGDLS, CDR2 YYNGEE. CDR3 nucleotides: TGTGCCAGCAGCGTAGATTTTGGGGCAGATACGCAGTATTTT. Residues: CASSVDFGADTQYF.

This clonotype has at least ten counts. The chain joins TRBV19 to TRBJ1-2, with 7 bases identical to TRBD1. The CDR3 loop spans 14 amino acids. V was clipped by 7 bases and J by 5 bases; unmatched bases: 10. Germline-derived CDR1 and CDR2 are LNHDA and SQIVND (reference sequence). CDR3 region: CASTTSRGNYGYTF. The CDR3 nucleotides read TGTGCCAGTACCACGTCCAGGGGGAATTATGGCTACACCTTC.

This clonotype was counted ten times or more. This chain links TRBV7-2 with TRBJ2-3; D gene unclear. The CDR3 consists of 14 residues. Trimming stripped 1 base from V and 2 bases from J, with 7 bases between. CDR1 SGHTA and CDR2 FQGNSA come from the germline V gene. CDR3 in DNA: TGTGCCAGCAGCTTAGTGGCAGACACAGATACGCAGTATTTT. Translating it yields CASSLVADTDTQYF. The full variable domain, with the rest looked up from reference TRBV7-2 and TRBJ2-3, is GAGVSQSPSNKVTEKGKDVELRCDPISGHTALYWYRQSLGQGLEFLIYFQGNSAPDKSGLPSDRFSAERTGGSVSTLTIQRTQQEDSAVYLCASSLVADTDTQYFGPGTRLTVL.

V gene TRBV30 combines with J gene TRBJ1-6; the D gene is possibly TRBD1 (5 bases). The V gene lost 3 bases and the J gene lost 8 bases, with 11 bases spanning the gap. The CDR3 is 13 amino acids. Looked up from germline, CDR1 is GTSNPN and CDR2 is SVGIG (reference sequence). As DNA, the CDR3 is TGTGCCTGGAGCGGGATGGGGGATTCACCCCTCCACTTT. Its translation: CAWSGMGDSPLHF.

This clonotype was seen at least ten times. This chain connects TRBV29-1 to TRBJ2-5; D is undetermined. The CDR3 length is 13 residues. Germline-derived CDR1 and CDR2 are SQVTM and ANQGSEA. V was shortened by 2 bases and J by 3 bases, with 10 bases between the two germline ends. Here the CDR3 reads CSVEQNQKETQYF. CDR3 coding DNA: TGCAGCGTTGAACAGAACCAAAAAGAGACCCAGTACTTC.

This chain links TRBV4-3 with TRBJ1-2; D not resolved. The V end lost 2 bases, the J end lost 3 bases, and 31 bases lay between the germline ends. CDR1 is LGHNA, CDR2 YSLEER, per germline. The CDR3 totals 21 residues. The CDR3 spells CASSQNSRESFVRQIDYGYTF. The CDR3 region has the DNA TGCGCCAGCAGCCAAAATTCCCGCGAGTCATTCGTTCGCCAAATCGACTATGGCTACACCTTC.

This clonotype was recorded a few times. This sequence joins TRBV7-2 and TRBJ1-4; no clear D. The CDR3 is 13 residues long. V gave up 5 bases and J gave up 4 bases, with 8 bases separating them. CDR1 is SGHTA, CDR2 FQGNSA, per germline. Written as DNA, the CDR3 is TGTGCCAGCAGCCAGAGATATAATGAAAAACTGTTTTTT. This sequence encodes CASSQRYNEKLFF.

This clonotype was recorded at least ten times. The chain has TRBV12-3 or TRBV12-4 and TRBJ1-6, with TRBD1 matching over 8 bases. The CDR3 spans 15 residues. V lost 6 bases, J lost 7 bases, and 8 bases stayed unmatched. This CDR3 reads CASREDTGGNSPLHF. The CDR3, as DNA: TGTGCCAGCAGAGAAGATACAGGGGGAAATTCACCCCTCCACTTT.

This chain connects TRBV21-1 to TRBJ2-5; TRBD2 was called by the table and not checked on the DNA. TRBV21-1 is a pseudogene segment. The CDR3 spans 20 residues. CDR3 nucleotide sequence: TGTGCCAGCAGCATCCCGATCAGGAAGGCAGGGAGGGAAGTCTTGGAGACCCAGTACTTC. This sequence encodes CASSIPIRKAGREVLETQYF.

This clonotype was detected only a few times. The chain couples TRBV6-2 or TRBV6-3 to TRBJ2-2; D possibly corresponds to TRBD2 (6 bases). Germline V gene data show CDR1 as MNHEY and CDR2 as SVGEGT. Deletions cut 6 bases from V and 2 bases from J, with 10 bases between. The CDR3 has 14 residues. The CDR3 is CASRATSNTGELFF. The CDR3 coding sequence is TGTGCCAGCAGAGCGACTAGTAACACCGGGGAGCTGTTTTTT.

This chain joins TRBV7-9 and TRBJ1-2, with D possibly TRBD1 on 6 matching bases. Trimming shortened V by 5 bases and J by 10 bases, and 14 bases separated the two germline ends. CDR3 size: 12 residues. Germline V gene sequence: CDR1 SEHNR, CDR2 FQNEAQ (reference sequence). The CDR3 spells CASSPEQGPYTF. The CDR3 DNA is TGTGCCAGCAGCCCAGAACAGGGACCCTACACCTTC.

This chain links TRBV7-9 with TRBJ1-1; 8 nucleotides match TRBD1. Germline V lookup: CDR1 SEHNR, CDR2 FQNEAQ (reference sequence). CDR3 length equals 16 residues. V dropped 4 bases and J dropped 3; count of bases not matched to a gene: 10. The CDR3 DNA follows: TGTGCCAGCAGCTCCCCAGGCGACAGGGGTTACACTGAAGCTTTCTTT. Encoded protein: CASSSPGDRGYTEAFF.

This clonotype was seen a handful of times. V usage is TRBV7-3 and J usage is TRBJ2-2; no reliable D call. The CDR3 has 13 amino acids. Germline V gives CDR1 SGHTA, CDR2 FQGTGA. V was shortened by 6 bases and J by 0 bases, with 5 bases between the two germline ends. CDR3 nucleotide sequence: TGTGCCAGCAGTGGGTCGAACACCGGGGAGCTGTTTTTT. It yields the protein CASSGSNTGELFF.

The chain is built from TRBV28 and TRBJ1-5; D is perhaps TRBD1 (5 bases). The CDR3 is 16 residues long. Germline-derived CDR1 and CDR2 are MDHEN and SYDVKM. The V end lost 6 bases, the J end lost 4 bases, and 19 bases lay between the germline ends. This chain's CDR3 is CASSLPSTEINQPQHF. CDR3 DNA sequence: TGTGCCAGCAGCCTCCCCTCGACAGAAATTAATCAGCCCCAGCATTTT.

This rearrangement joins TRBV3-1 to TRBJ2-3, with a possible D match to TRBD1 (6 bases). Germline V CDR1 and CDR2: LGHDT, YNNKEL (reference sequence). The CDR3 is 15 residues long. Trimming removed 4 bases at V and 1 base at J, with 12 bases between. For the CDR3, the DNA is TGTGCCAGCAGCCCCGTAGCAGGGGGCACAGATACGCAGTATTTT. Protein product: CASSPVAGGTDTQYF.